A single T cell receptor (beta chain) is shown here with its context. Produced via immunoSEQ multiplex PCR; TCRdb's table is partial and in-frame only. The data contain more than 550,000 clones, around 87% of them singletons. These data are taken from a study of shared T cell receptors in the human thymus. Germline CDR1 reads MNHNY; CDR2 reads SVGAGI (reference sequence). After removal of 5 bases from V and 1 base from J, the junction contained 9 bases not matched to a gene. CDR3 size: 16 residues. Separately, the same data were catalogued under a study of human thymus T cells. This second study notes: Corrective cardiac operations yielded the resected thymus tissue. It looked as if thymic and blood repertoires used V and J genes in a biased way. Thymic repertoires of unrelated individuals were reported in related research to overlap highly.

This clonotype originated in a boy less than two years old with a congenital heart defect. The chain recombines TRBV6-6 with TRBJ2-3; the match to TRBD1 covers 7 bases. Sample: thymocytes. The CDR3 DNA follows: TGTGCCAGCAGTCCTAATGGACAGGCGCGCACAGATACGCAGTATTTT. Protein sequence: CASSPNGQARTDTQYF.